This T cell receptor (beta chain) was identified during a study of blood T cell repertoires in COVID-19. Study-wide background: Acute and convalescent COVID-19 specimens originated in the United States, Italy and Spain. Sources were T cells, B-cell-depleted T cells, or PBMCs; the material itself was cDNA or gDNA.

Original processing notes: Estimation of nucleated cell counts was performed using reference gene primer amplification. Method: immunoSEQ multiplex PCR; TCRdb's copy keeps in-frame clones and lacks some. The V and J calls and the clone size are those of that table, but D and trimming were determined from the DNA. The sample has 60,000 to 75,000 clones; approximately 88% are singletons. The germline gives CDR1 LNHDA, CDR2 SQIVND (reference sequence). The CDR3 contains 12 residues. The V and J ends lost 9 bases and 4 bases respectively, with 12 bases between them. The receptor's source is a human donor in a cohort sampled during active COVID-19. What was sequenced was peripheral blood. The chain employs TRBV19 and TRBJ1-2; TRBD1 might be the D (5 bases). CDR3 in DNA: TGTGCCAGCAATCCCGGGGGCTATGGCTACACCTTC. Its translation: CASNPGGYGYTF.